These 2 T cell receptor beta chains came from one sample sequenced in a study of cytomegalovirus exposure and HLA in healthy donors. The PCR contained 60 Vbeta and 13 Jbeta primers. TCRdb keeps only in-frame clones here, not all; method: immunoSEQ multiplex PCR. Among about 160,000 clones listed, roughly 84% were seen once. What was sequenced was PBMCs. Receptor source: a man in his late teens or twenties in good health and CMV-seropositive.

V and J are TRBV13 and TRBJ2-7, with 8 positions matching TRBD2. V shed 2 bases and J 3 bases; nucleotides not matched to a gene: 6. The CDR3 sequence is 15 residues long. Germline CDR1 is PRHDT and CDR2 is FYEKMQ (reference sequence). CDR3 in DNA: TGTGCCAGCAGCTTACGGGGGGGAGGGTTCTACGAGCAGTACTTC. Translating it yields CASSLRGGGFYEQYF.

The CDR3 bases are TGTGCCAGCAGCGTAACTAGCGGGGTGACGGAGACCCAGTACTTC. This gives the protein CASSVTSGVTETQYF. V usage is TRBV9 and J usage is TRBJ2-5, with 10 bases matching TRBD2. V shed 1 base, J shed 5 bases, and the junction held 5 bases outside the gene matches. The CDR3 runs 15 residues. Looked up from germline, CDR1 is SGDLS and CDR2 is YYNGEE.